The clone carrying this TCR beta chain turned up a few times. These data originate in a study of blood T cell repertoires in COVID-19. Only in-frame clones appear in the TCRdb table, and some are missing; sequencing was by immunoSEQ multiplex PCR. Here the sample spans approximately 190,000 clones, around four fifths being singletons. The CDR3 has 12 amino acids. Germline-derived CDR1 and CDR2 are LGHNA and YNFKEQ. Trimming pared 3 bases from V and 7 bases from J, leaving 10 bases between. Material: peripheral blood. The sequence was obtained from a woman between 65 and 79 years old with active or convalescent COVID-19. The chain is built from TRBV4-2 and TRBJ2-7; D remains unclear. The CDR3 DNA is TGTGCCAGCAGCCATGACTTGGTAGAGCAGTACTTC. It specifies CASSHDLVEQYF.